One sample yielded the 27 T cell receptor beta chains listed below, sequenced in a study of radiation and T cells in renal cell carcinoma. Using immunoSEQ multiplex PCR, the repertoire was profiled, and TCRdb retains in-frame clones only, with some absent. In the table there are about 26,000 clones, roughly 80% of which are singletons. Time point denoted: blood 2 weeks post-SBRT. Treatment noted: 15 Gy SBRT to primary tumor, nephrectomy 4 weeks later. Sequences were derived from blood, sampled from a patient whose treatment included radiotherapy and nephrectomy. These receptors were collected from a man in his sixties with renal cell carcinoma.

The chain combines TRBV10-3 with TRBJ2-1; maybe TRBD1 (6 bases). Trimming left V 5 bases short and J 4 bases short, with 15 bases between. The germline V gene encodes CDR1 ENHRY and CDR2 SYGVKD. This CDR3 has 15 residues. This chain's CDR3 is CAISRLDRAYNEQFF. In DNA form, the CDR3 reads TGTGCCATCAGTAGATTGGACAGAGCGTACAATGAGCAGTTCTTC.

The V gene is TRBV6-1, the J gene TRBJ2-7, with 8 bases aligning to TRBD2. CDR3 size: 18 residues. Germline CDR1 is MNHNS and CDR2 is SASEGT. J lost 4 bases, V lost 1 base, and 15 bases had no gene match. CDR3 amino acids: CASSEGTYIFGRVYEQYF. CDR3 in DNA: TGTGCCAGCAGTGAAGGGACTTATATCTTCGGGAGGGTATACGAGCAGTACTTC.

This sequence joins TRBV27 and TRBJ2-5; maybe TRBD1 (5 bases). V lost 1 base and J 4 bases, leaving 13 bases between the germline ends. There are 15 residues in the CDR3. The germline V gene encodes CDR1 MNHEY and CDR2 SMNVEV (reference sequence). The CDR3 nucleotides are TGTGCCAGCAGTTTATATGCTAGTAGGGGAGAGACCCAGTACTTC. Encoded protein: CASSLYASRGETQYF.

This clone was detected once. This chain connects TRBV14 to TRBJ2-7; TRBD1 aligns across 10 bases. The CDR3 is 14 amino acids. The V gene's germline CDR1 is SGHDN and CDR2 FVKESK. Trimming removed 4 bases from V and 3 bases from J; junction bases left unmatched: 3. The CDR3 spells CASSPRTGGYEQYF. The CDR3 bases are TGTGCCAGCAGCCCCCGGACAGGGGGCTACGAGCAGTACTTC.

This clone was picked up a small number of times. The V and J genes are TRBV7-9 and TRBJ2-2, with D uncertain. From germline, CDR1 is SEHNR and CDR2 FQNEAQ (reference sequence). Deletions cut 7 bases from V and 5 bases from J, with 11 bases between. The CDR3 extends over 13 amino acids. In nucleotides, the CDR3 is TGTGCCAGCACCCTAATGGGGACCGGGGAGCTGTTTTTT. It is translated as CASTLMGTGELFF.

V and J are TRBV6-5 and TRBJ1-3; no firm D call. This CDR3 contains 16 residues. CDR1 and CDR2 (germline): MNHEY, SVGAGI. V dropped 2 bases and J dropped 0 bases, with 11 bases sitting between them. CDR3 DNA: TGTGCCAGCAGTTACGAGGCCCCCTTCTCTGGAAACACCATATATTTT. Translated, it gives CASSYEAPFSGNTIYF.

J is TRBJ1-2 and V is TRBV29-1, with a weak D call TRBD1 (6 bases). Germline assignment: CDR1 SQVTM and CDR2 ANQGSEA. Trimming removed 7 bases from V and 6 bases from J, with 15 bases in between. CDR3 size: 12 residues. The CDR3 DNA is TGCAGCGCCGACACAGGGATAGATGGCTACACCTTC. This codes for CSADTGIDGYTF. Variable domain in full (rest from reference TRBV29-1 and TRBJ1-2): SAVISQKPSRDICQRGTSLTIQCQVDSQVTMMFWYRQQPGQSLTLIATANQGSEATYESGFVIDKFPISRPNLTFSTLTVSNMSPEDSSIYLCSADTGIDGYTFGSGTRLTVV.

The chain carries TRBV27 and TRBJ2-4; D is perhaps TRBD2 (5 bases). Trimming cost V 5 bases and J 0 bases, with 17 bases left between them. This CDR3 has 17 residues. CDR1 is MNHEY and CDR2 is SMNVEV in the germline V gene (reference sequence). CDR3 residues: CASSPRGDTLAKNIQYF. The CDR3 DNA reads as TGTGCCAGCAGTCCCCGGGGAGACACCCTAGCCAAAAACATTCAGTACTTC.

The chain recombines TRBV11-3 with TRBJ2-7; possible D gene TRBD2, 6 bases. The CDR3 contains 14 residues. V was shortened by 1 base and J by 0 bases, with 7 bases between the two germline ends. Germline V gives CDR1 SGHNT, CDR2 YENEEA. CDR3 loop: CASSLAGSSYEQYF. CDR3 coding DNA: TGTGCCAGCAGCTTAGCCGGGAGCTCCTACGAGCAGTACTTC.

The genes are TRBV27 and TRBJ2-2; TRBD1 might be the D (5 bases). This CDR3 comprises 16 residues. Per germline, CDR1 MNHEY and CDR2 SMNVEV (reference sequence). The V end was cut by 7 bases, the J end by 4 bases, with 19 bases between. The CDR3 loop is CASTKGAEILTGELFF. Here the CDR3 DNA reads TGTGCCAGCACTAAAGGGGCCGAAATTCTCACCGGGGAGCTGTTTTTT.

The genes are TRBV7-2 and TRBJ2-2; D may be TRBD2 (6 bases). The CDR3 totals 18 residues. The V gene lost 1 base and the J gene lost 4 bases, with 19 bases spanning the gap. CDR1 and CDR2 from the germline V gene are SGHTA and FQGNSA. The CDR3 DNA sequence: TGTGCCAGCAGCTTAGTGTCCCAAAGCGGGCTGAGCACCGGGGAGCTGTTTTTT. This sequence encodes CASSLVSQSGLSTGELFF.

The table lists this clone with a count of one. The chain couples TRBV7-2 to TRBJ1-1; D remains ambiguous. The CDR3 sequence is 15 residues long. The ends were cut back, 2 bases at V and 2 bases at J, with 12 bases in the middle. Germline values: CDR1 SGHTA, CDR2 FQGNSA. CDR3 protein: CASSLNQPPNTEAFF. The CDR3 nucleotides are TGTGCCAGCAGCTTAAATCAGCCACCCAACACTGAAGCTTTCTTT.

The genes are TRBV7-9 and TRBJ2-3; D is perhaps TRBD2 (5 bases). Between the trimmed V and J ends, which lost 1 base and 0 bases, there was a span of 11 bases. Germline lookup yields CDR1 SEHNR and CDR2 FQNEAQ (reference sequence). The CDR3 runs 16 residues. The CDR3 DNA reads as TGTGCCAGCAGCTTAGAAGCTCCGGGGAGCACAGATACGCAGTATTTT. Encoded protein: CASSLEAPGSTDTQYF.

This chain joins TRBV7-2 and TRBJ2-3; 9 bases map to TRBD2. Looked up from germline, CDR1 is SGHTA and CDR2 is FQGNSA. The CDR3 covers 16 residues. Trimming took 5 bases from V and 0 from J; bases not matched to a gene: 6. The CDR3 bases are TGTGCCAGCAGCCCTAAACTAGCGGGTAGCACAGATACGCAGTATTTT. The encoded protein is CASSPKLAGSTDTQYF.

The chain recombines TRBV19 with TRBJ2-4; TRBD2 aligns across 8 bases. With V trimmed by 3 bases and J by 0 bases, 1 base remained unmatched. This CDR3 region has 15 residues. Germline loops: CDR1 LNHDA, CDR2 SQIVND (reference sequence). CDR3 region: CASSIGGGAKNIQYF. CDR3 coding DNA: TGTGCCAGTAGTATCGGGGGGGGAGCCAAAAACATTCAGTACTTC.

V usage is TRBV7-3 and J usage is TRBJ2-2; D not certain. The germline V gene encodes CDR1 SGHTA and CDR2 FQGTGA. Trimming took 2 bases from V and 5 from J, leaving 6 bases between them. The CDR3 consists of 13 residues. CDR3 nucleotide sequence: TGTGCCAGCAGCTTAGGGCGGACCGGGGAGCTGTTTTTT. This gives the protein CASSLGRTGELFF.

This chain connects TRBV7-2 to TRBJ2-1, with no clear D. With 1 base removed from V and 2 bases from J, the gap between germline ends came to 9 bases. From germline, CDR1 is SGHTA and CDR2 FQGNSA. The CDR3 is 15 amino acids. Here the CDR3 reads CASSLGPATYNEQFF. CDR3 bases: TGTGCCAGCAGCTTAGGCCCCGCCACCTACAATGAGCAGTTCTTC. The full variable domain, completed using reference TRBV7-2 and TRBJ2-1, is GAGVSQSPSNKVTEKGKDVELRCDPISGHTALYWYRQSLGQGLEFLIYFQGNSAPDKSGLPSDRFSAERTGGSVSTLTIQRTQQEDSAVYLCASSLGPATYNEQFFGPGTRLTVL.

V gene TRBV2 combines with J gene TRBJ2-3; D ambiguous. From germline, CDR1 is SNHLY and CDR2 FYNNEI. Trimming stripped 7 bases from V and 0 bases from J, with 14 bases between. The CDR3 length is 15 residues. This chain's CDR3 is CASTSRRASTDTQYF. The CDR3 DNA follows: TGTGCCAGCACCTCCCGTCGCGCTAGCACAGATACGCAGTATTTT.

CDR3 amino acids: CASSDRVTNEKLFF. CDR3 DNA sequence: TGTGCCAGCTCAGACAGGGTGACTAATGAAAAACTGTTTTTT. The rearrangement links TRBV18 to TRBJ1-4; TRBD1 aligns across 7 bases. Trimming took 5 bases from V and 2 from J; bases not matched to a gene: 2. The CDR3 loop spans 14 amino acids. From germline, CDR1 is KGHSH and CDR2 LQKENI.

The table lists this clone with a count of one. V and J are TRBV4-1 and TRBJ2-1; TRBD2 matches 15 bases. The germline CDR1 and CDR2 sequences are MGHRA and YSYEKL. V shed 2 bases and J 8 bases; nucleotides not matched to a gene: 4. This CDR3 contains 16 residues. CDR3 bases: TGCGCCAGCAGCCAACGGACTAGCGGGAGGGTCCATGAGCAGTTCTTC. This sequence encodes CASSQRTSGRVHEQFF.

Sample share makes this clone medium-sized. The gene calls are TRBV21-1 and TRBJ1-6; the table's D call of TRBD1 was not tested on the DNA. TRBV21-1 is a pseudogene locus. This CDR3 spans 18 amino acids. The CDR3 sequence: CASSQRIDRGRYNSPLHF. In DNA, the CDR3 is TGTGCCAGCAGCCAACGTATTGACAGGGGAAGGTATAATTCACCCCTCCACTTT.

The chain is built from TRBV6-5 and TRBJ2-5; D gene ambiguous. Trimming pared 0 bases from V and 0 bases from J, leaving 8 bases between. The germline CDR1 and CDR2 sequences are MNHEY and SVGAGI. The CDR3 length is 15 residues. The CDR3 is CASSYSGRDQETQYF. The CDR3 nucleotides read TGTGCCAGCAGTTACTCGGGCCGGGACCAAGAGACCCAGTACTTC.

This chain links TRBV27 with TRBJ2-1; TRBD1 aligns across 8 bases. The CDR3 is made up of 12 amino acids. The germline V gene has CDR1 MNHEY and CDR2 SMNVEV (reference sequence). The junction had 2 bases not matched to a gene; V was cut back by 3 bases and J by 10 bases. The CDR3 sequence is CASSLRTGEQFF. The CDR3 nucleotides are TGTGCCAGCAGTTTGAGGACAGGGGAGCAGTTCTTC.

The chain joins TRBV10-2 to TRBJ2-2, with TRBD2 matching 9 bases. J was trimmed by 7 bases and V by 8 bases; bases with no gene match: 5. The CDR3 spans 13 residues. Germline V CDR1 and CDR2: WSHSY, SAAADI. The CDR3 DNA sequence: TGCGCCAGCTCTGCTAGCGGGAACGGGGAGCTGTTTTTT. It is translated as CASSASGNGELFF.

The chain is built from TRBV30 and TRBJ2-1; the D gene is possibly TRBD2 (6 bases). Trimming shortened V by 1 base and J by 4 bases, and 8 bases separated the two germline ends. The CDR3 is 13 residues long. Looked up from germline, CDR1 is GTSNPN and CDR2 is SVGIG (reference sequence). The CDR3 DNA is TGTGCCTGGAGTGCCGGGAGATACAATGAGCAGTTCTTC. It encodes CAWSAGRYNEQFF.

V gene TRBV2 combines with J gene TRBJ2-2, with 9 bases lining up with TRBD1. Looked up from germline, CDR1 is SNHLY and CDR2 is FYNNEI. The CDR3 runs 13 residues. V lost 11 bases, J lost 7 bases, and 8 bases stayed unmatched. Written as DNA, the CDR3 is TGTGCCGCGGGGGCGGACAGGGGCGGGGAGCTGTTTTTT. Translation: CAAGADRGGELFF. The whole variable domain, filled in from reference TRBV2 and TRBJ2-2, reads EPEVTQTPSHQVTQMGQEVILRCVPISNHLYFYWYRQILGQKVEFLVSFYNNEISEKSEIFDDQFSVERPDGSNFTLKIRSTKLEDSAMYFCAAGADRGGELFFGEGSRLTVL.

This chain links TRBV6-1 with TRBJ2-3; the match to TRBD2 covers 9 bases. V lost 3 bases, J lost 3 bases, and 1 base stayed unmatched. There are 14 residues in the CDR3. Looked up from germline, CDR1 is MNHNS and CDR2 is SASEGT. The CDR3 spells CASSEREGTDTQYF. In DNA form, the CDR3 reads TGTGCCAGCAGTGAGCGGGAGGGGACAGATACGCAGTATTTT.